The rows below give T cell receptor beta chains drawn from one sample of a study of blood T cell repertoires in COVID-19. Here immunoSEQ multiplex PCR was the method, and the copy in TCRdb shows in-frame clones only, minus some. Of a few hundred thousand clones in the sample, roughly 84% were seen once. Sequencing was done on a sample of peripheral blood. Receptors were obtained from a woman at least 80 years old with acute or convalescent COVID-19. CDR3s include the opening cysteine and the closing phenylalanine or tryptophan.

CDR3aa: CASSWGQGIYNEQFF; v_gene: TRBV5-1
CDR3aa: CASSPHGQGGFQPQHF; v_gene: TRBV28
CDR3aa: CASSFWGQDTQYF; v_gene: TRBV5-6
CDR3aa: CASSLKGGTEAFF; v_gene: TRBV3-1/TRBV3-2
CDR3aa: CASTIQGATNSPLHF; v_gene: TRBV19
CDR3aa: CASRVGDSPLHF; v_gene: TRBV6-6
CDR3aa: CASSPPGRDGEQYF; v_gene: TRBV18
CDR3aa: CASSQDLPTGLTEAFF; v_gene: TRBV4-1
CDR3aa: CASSLRQGTDTQYF; v_gene: TRBV27
CDR3aa: CASSQDGGTETLYGYTF; v_gene: TRBV3-1/TRBV3-2
CDR3aa: CASSWTGRNYGYTF; v_gene: TRBV3-1/TRBV3-2
CDR3aa: CASSRGGALDTQYF; v_gene: TRBV9
CDR3aa: CATSRNRDSPLHF; v_gene: TRBV15
CDR3aa: CASSLPGGRGTGYTF; v_gene: TRBV5-1
CDR3aa: CASSYRTDSYEQYF; v_gene: TRBV6-5
CDR3aa: CASSQGLVLYF; v_gene: TRBV12-3/TRBV12-4
CDR3aa: CASSIDLAGGLYSEQFF; v_gene: TRBV19
CDR3aa: CASSSTGDTEAFF; v_gene: TRBV19
CDR3aa: CASSQRTSGGLLGRTQYF; v_gene: TRBV3-1/TRBV3-2
CDR3aa: CASSLGDRGADTQYF; v_gene: TRBV7-9
CDR3aa: CASSAGTGRGYMNTEAFF; v_gene: TRBV19
CDR3aa: CASSLGGGGTYNEQFF; v_gene: TRBV5-1
CDR3aa: CASSPDRRTAEAFF; v_gene: TRBV27
CDR3aa: CASSARHVVYNEQFF; v_gene: TRBV7-8
CDR3aa: CASSLGGSGPGELFF; v_gene: TRBV5-4
CDR3aa: CASSIVEGYNSPLHF; v_gene: TRBV19
CDR3aa: CASSQGAGGSYEQYF; v_gene: TRBV3-1/TRBV3-2
CDR3aa: CASSYSTGAITGGYTF; v_gene: TRBV6-6
CDR3aa: CASSQDSKTPPNYGYTF; v_gene: TRBV4-2
CDR3aa: CAISELRVTYNEQFF; v_gene: TRBV10-3
CDR3aa: CATSEPDREGCGELFF; v_gene: TRBV24-1
CDR3aa: CASSQRGTQETQYF; v_gene: TRBV3-1/TRBV3-2
CDR3aa: CASSSAGGGVMYEQYF; v_gene: TRBV28
CDR3aa: CASSYGGTTNTEAFF; v_gene: TRBV5-1
CDR3aa: CASSSRTDRGFEKLFF; v_gene: TRBV5-8
CDR3aa: CASSSRGRFTEAFF; v_gene: TRBV19
CDR3aa: CSVEKVSPGRTDTQYF; v_gene: TRBV29-1
CDR3aa: CAISEGAGREVNEQYF; v_gene: TRBV10-3
CDR3aa: CASSPGLAGPGEDTQYF; v_gene: TRBV18
CDR3aa: CASTGQGATEAFF; v_gene: TRBV19
CDR3aa: CASSEMGAISNQPQHF; v_gene: TRBV6-1
CDR3aa: CASSAQDRGSQPQHF; v_gene: TRBV6-2/TRBV6-3
CDR3aa: CASSVTGGAYEQYF; v_gene: TRBV19
CDR3aa: CASSQPRQLFGYTF; v_gene: TRBV10-1
CDR3aa: CASSQANGINTEAFF; v_gene: TRBV14
CDR3aa: CAISIDTRNTEAFF; v_gene: TRBV10-3
CDR3aa: CASSYRPGGRETQYF; v_gene: TRBV6-2/TRBV6-3
CDR3aa: CASSQQGAFNYGYTF; v_gene: TRBV6-5
CDR3aa: CASSYSGGGGQGEQYF; v_gene: TRBV6-6
CDR3aa: CSVVRPGSTDTQYF; v_gene: TRBV29-1
CDR3aa: CASRGWQRGAYEQYF; v_gene: TRBV6-5
CDR3aa: CASSQSMGLAGETQYF; v_gene: TRBV4-1